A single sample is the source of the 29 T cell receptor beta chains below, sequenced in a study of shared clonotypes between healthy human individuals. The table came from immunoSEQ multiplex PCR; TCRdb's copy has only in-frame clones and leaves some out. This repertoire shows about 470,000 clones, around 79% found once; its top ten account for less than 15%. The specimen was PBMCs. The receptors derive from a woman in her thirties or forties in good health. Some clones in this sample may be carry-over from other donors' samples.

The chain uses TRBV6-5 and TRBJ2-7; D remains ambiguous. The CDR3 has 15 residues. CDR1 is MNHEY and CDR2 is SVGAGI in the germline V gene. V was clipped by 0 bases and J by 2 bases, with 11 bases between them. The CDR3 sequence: CASSYSAAQPYEQYF. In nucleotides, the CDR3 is TGTGCCAGCAGTTACTCGGCAGCCCAACCCTACGAGCAGTACTTC.

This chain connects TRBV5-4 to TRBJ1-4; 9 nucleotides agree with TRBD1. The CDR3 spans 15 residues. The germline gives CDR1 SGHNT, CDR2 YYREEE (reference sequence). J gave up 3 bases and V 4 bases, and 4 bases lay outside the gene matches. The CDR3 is CASSPTGGSNEKLFF. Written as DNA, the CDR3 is TGTGCCAGCAGCCCCACAGGGGGCTCTAATGAAAAACTGTTTTTT.

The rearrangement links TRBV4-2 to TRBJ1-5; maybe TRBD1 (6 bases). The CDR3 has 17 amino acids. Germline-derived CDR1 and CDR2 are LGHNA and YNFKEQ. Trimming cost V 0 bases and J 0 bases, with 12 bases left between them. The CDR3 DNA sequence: TGTGCCAGCAGCCAAGAGGGGGCTGGGGCTAGCAATCAGCCCCAGCATTTT. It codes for CASSQEGAGASNQPQHF.

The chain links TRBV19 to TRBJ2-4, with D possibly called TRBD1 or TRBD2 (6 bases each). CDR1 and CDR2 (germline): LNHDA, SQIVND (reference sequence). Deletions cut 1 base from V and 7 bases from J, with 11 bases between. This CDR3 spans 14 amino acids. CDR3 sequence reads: CASSIGGGRNIQYF. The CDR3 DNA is TGTGCCAGTAGTATAGGAGGGGGGCGCAACATTCAGTACTTC.

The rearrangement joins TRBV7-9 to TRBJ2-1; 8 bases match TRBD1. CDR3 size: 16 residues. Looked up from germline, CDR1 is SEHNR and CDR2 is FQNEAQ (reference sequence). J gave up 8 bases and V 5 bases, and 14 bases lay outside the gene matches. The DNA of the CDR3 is TGTGCCAGCAGCCGGGCACCGGGACAGGACGACCATGAGCAGTTCTTC. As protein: CASSRAPGQDDHEQFF.

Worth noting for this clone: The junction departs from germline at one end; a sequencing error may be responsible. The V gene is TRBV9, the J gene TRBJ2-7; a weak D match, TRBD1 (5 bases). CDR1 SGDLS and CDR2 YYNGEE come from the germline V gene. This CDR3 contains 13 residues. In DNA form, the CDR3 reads TGTGCCAACAGCGCTGGGGCCTCCTACGAGCAGTACTTC. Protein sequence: CANSAGASYEQYF.

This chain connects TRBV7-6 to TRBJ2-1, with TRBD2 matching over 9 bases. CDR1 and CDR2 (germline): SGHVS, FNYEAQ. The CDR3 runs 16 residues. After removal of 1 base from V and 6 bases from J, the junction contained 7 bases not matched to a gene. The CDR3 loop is CASSLGGSSGVNEQFF. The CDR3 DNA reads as TGTGCCAGCAGCTTAGGAGGGTCTAGCGGGGTCAATGAGCAGTTCTTC. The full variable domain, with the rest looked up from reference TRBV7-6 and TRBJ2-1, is GAGVSQSPRYKVTKRGQDVALRCDPISGHVSLYWYRQALGQGPEFLTYFNYEAQQDKSGLPNDRFSAERPEGSISTLTIQRTEQRDSAMYRCASSLGGSSGVNEQFFGPGTRLTVL.

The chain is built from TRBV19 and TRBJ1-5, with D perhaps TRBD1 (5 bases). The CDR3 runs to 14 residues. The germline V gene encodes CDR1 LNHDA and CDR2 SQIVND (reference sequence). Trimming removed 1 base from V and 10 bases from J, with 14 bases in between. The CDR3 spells CASSIGRGGEPQHF. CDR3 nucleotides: TGTGCCAGTAGTATAGGACGGGGAGGGGAACCCCAGCATTTT.

The CDR3 coding sequence is TGCGCCAGCAGCTTGACTAGCGGGACCGGGGAGCTGTTTTTT. This encodes CASSLTSGTGELFF. The gene calls are TRBV5-1 and TRBJ2-2; TRBD2 agrees at 9 bases. The CDR3 is made up of 14 amino acids. V gave up 1 base and J gave up 5 bases; unmatched junction bases: 0. The V gene's germline CDR1 is SGHRS and CDR2 YFSETQ.

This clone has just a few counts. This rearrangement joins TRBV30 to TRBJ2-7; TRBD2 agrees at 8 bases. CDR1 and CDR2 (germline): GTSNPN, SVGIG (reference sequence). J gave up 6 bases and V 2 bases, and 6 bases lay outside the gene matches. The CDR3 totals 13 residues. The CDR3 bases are TGTGCCTGGAGTAGGGGCGGGAGGATCGAGCAGTACTTC. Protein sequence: CAWSRGGRIEQYF.

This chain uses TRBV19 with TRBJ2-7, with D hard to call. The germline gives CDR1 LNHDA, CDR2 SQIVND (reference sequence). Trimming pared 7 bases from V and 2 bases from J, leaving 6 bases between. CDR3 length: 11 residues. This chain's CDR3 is CASMIPYEQYF. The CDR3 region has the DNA TGTGCCAGTATGATACCCTACGAGCAGTACTTC.

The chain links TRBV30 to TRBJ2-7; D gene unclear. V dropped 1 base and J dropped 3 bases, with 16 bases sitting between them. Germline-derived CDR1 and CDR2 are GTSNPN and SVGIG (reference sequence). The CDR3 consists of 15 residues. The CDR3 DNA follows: TGTGCCTGGAGTGAGTGGGCAGGACCTAACTACGAGCAGTACTTC. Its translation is CAWSEWAGPNYEQYF.

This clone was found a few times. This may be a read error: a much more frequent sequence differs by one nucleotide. The CDR3 sequence is CASSPGQGNTEAFF. CDR3 in DNA: TGTGCCAGCAGCCCGGGACAGGGGAACACTGAAGCTTTCTTT. V gene TRBV2 combines with J gene TRBJ1-1, with 9 bases fitting TRBD1. Germline CDR1 reads SNHLY; CDR2 reads FYNNEI. The CDR3 covers 14 residues. V lost 6 bases to trimming and J lost 1 base; unmatched junction nucleotides: 3.

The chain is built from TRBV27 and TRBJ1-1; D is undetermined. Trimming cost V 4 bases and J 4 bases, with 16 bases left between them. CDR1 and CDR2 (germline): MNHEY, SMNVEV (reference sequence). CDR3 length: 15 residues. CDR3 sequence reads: CASSSRLTGFTEAFF. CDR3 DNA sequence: TGTGCCAGCAGTTCAAGACTAACGGGGTTCACTGAAGCTTTCTTT.

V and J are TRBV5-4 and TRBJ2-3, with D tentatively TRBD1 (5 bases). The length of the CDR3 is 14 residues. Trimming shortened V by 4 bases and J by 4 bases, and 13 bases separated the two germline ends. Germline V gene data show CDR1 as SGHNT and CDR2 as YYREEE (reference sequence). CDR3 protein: CASSKQVLADTQYF. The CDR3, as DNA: TGTGCCAGCAGCAAACAGGTTTTGGCAGATACGCAGTATTTT.

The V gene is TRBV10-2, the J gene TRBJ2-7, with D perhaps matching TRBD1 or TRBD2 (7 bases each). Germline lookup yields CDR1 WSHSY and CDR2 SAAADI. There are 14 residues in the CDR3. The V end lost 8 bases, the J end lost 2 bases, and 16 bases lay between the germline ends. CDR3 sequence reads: CASLETGTTYEQYF. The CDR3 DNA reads TGCGCCAGCTTAGAGACAGGGACTACCTACGAGCAGTACTTC.

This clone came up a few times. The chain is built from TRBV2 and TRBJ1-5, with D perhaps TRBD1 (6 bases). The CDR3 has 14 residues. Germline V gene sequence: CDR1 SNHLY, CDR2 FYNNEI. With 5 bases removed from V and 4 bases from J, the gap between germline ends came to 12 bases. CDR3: CASSKDRQNQPQHF. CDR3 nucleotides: TGTGCCAGCAGTAAGGACAGACAGAATCAGCCCCAGCATTTT.

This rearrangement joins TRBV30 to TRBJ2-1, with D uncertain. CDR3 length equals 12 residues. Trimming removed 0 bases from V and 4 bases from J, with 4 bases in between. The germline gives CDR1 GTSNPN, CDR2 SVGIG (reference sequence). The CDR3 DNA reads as TGTGCCTGGAGTGTACAGTACAATGAGCAGTTCTTC. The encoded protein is CAWSVQYNEQFF.

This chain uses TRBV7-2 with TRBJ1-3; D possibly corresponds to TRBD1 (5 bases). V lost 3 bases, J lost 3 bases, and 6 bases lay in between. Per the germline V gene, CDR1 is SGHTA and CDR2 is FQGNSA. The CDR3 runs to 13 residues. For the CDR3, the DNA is TGTGCCAGCAGCTTTGGGGGTGGAAACACCATATATTTT. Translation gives CASSFGGGNTIYF.

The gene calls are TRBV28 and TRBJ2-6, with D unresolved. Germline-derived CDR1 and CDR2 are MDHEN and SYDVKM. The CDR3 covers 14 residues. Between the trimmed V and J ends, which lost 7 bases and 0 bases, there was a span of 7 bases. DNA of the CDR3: TGTGCCAGCATGGTTAGCTCTGGGGCCAACGTCCTGACTTTC. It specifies CASMVSSGANVLTF.

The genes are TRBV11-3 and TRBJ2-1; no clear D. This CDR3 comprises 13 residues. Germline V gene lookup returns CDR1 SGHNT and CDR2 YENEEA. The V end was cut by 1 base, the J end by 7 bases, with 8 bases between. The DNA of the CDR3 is TGTGCCAGCAGCTTAGCGGTGGAGAATGAGCAGTTCTTC. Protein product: CASSLAVENEQFF.

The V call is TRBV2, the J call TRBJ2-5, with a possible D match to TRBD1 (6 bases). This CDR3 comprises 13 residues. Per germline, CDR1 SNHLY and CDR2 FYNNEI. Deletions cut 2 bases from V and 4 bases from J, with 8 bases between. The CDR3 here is CASSERGIETQYF. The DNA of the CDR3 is TGTGCCAGCAGTGAAAGGGGGATAGAGACCCAGTACTTC.

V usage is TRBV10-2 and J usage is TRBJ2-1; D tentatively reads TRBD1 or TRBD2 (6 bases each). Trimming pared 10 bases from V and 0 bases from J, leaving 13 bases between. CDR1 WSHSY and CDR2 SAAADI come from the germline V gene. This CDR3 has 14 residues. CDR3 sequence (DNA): TGCGCCATCATAGCGGACAGCTCCTACAATGAGCAGTTCTTC. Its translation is CAIIADSSYNEQFF.

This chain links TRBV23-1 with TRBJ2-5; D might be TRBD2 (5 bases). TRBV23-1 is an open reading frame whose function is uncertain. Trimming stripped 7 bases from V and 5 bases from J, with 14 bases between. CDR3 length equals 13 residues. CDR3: CASKIARWETQYF. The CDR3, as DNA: TGCGCCAGCAAGATAGCGAGGTGGGAGACCCAGTACTTC.

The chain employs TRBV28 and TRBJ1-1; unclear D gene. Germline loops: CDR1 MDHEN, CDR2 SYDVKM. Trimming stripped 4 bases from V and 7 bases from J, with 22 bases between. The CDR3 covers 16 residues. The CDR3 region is CASSYPSAAAGLEAFF. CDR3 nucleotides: TGTGCCAGCAGTTACCCCTCGGCTGCAGCGGGTCTTGAAGCTTTCTTT. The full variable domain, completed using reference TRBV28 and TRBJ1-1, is DVKVTQSSRYLVKRTGEKVFLECVQDMDHENMFWYRQDPGLGLRLIYFSYDVKMKEKGDIPEGYSVSREKKERFSLILESASTNQTSMYLCASSYPSAAAGLEAFFGQGTRLTVV.

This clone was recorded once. Here the CDR3 reads CASSQGMRGELFF. CDR3 nucleotide sequence: TGCGCCAGCAGCCAAGGAATGCGCGGGGAGCTGTTTTTT. The chain combines TRBV4-1 with TRBJ2-2, with no clear D. Germline lookup yields CDR1 MGHRA and CDR2 YSYEKL. Trimming pared 1 base from V and 7 bases from J, leaving 7 bases between. The CDR3 is made up of 13 amino acids.

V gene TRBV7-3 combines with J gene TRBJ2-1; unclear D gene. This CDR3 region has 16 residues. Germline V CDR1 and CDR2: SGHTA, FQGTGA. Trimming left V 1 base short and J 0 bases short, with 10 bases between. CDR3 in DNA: TGTGCCAGCAGCTTAAACCACGCAACCTCCTACAATGAGCAGTTCTTC. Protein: CASSLNHATSYNEQFF.

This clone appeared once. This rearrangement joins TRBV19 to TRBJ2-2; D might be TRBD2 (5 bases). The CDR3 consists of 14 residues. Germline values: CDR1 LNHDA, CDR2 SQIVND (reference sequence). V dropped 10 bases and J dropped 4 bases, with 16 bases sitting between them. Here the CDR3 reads CATKPIGGTGELFF. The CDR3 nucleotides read TGTGCCACTAAACCGATCGGAGGCACCGGGGAGCTGTTTTTT.

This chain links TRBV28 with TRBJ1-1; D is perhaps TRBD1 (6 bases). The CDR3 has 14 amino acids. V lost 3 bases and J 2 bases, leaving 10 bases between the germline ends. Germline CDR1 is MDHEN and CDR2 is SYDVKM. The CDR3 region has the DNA TGTGCCAGCAGTTTGCCGGGGGCTAACACTGAAGCTTTCTTT. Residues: CASSLPGANTEAFF. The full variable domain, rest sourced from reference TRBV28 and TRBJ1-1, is DVKVTQSSRYLVKRTGEKVFLECVQDMDHENMFWYRQDPGLGLRLIYFSYDVKMKEKGDIPEGYSVSREKKERFSLILESASTNQTSMYLCASSLPGANTEAFFGQGTRLTVV.